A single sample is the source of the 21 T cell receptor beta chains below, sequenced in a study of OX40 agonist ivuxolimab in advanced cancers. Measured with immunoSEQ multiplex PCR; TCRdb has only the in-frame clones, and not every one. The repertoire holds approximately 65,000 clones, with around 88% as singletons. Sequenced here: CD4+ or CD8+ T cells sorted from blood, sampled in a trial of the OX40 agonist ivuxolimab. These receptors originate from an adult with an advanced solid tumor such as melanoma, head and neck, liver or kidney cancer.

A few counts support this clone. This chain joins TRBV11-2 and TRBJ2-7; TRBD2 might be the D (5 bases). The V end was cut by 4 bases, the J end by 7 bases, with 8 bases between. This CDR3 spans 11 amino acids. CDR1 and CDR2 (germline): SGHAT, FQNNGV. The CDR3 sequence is CASSSGGEQYF. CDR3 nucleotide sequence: TGTGCCAGCAGCTCCGGAGGTGAGCAGTACTTC.

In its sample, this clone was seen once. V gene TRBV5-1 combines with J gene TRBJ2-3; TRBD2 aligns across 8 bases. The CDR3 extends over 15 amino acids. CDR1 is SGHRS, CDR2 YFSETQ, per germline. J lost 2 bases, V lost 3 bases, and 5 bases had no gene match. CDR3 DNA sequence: TGCGCCAGCAGCTGGGGCGGGGGGTACACAGATACGCAGTATTTT. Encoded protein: CASSWGGGYTDTQYF. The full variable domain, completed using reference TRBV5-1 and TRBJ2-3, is KAGVTQTPRYLIKTRGQQVTLSCSPISGHRSVSWYQQTPGQGLQFLFEYFSETQRNKGNFPGRFSGRQFSNSRSEMNVSTLELGDSALYLCASSWGGGYTDTQYFGPGTRLTVL.

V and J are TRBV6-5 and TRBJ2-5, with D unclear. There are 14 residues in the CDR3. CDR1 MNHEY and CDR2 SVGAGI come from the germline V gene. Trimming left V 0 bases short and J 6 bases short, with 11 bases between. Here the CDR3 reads CASSYSGSSKTQYF. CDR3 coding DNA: TGTGCCAGCAGTTACTCGGGTAGCAGTAAGACCCAGTACTTC.

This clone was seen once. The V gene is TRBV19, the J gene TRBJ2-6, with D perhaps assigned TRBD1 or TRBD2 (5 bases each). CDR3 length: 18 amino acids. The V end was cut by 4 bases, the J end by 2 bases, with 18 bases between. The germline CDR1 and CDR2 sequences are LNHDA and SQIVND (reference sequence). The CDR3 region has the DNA TGTGCCAGTAGTAGGGGGACCGCCCCCGGTCCTGGGGCCAACGTCCTGACTTTC. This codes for CASSRGTAPGPGANVLTF.

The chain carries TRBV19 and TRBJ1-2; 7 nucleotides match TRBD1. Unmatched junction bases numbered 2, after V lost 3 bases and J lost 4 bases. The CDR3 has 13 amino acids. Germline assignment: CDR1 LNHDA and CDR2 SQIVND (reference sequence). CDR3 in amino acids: CASSIGTVYGYTF. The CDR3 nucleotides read TGTGCCAGTAGTATTGGGACAGTCTATGGCTACACCTTC.

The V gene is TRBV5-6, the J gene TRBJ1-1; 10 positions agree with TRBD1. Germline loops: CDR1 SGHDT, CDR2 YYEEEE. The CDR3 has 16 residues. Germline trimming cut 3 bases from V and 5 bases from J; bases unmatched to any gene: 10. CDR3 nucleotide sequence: TGTGCCAGCAGCTCTACTGTGGACAGGGGGGGGACTGAAGCTTTCTTT. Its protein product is CASSSTVDRGGTEAFF. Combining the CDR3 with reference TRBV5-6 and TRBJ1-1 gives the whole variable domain DAGVTQSPTHLIKTRGQQVTLRCSPKSGHDTVSWYQQALGQGPQFIFQYYEEEERQRGNFPDRFSGHQFPNYSSELNVNALLLGDSALYLCASSSTVDRGGTEAFFGQGTRLTVV.

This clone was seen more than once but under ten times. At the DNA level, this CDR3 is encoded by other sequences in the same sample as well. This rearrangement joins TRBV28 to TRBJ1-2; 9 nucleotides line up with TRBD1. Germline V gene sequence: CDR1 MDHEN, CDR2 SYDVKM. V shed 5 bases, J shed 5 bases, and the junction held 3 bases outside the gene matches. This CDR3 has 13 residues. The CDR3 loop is CASSRTGVYGYTF. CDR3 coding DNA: TGTGCCAGCAGTCGGACAGGGGTTTATGGCTACACCTTC.

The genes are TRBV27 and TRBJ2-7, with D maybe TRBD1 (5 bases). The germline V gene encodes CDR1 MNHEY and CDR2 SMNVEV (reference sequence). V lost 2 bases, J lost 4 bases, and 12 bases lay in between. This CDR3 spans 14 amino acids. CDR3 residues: CASSLAGKPYEQYF. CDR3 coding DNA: TGTGCCAGCAGTTTAGCAGGGAAGCCGTACGAGCAGTACTTC.

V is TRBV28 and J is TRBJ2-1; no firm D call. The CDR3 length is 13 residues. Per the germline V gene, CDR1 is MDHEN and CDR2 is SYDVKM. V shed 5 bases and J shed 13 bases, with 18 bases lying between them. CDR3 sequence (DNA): TGTGCCAGCAGTAAACAGCCCCAAGGAGAACAGTTCTTC. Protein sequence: CASSKQPQGEQFF.

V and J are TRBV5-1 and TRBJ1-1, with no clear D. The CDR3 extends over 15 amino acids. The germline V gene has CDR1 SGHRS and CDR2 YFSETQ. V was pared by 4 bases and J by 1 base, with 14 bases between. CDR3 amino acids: CASSADPHRNTEAFF. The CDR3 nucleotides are TGCGCCAGCAGCGCGGACCCTCACAGGAACACTGAAGCTTTCTTT.

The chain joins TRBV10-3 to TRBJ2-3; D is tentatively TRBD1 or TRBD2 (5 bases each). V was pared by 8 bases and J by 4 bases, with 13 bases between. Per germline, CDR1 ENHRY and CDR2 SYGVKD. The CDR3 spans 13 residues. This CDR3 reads CAIGARGADTQYF. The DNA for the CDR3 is TGTGCCATCGGGGCCCGGGGCGCAGATACGCAGTATTTT.

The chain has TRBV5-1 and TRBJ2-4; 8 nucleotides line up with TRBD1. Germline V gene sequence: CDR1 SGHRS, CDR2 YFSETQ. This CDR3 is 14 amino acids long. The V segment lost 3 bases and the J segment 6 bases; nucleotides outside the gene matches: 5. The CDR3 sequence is CASSSKDRGNIQYF. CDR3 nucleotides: TGCGCCAGCAGCTCGAAAGACAGGGGAAACATTCAGTACTTC.

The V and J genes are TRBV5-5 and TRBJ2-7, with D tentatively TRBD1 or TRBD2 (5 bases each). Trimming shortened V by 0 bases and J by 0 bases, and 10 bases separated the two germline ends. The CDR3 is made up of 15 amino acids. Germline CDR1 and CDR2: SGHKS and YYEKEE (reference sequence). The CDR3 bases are TGTGCCAGCAGCTTGGGGGACCAGAGCTCCTACGAGCAGTACTTC. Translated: CASSLGDQSSYEQYF. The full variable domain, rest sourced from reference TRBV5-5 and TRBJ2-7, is DAGVTQSPTHLIKTRGQQVTLRCSPISGHKSVSWYQQVLGQGPQFIFQYYEKEERGRGNFPDRFSARQFPNYSSELNVNALLLGDSALYLCASSLGDQSSYEQYFGPGTRLTVT.

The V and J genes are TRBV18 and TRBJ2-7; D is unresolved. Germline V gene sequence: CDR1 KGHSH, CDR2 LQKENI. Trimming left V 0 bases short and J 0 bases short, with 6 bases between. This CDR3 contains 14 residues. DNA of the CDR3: TGTGCCAGCTCACCACCCCACAGCTCCTACGAGCAGTACTTC. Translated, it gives CASSPPHSSYEQYF.

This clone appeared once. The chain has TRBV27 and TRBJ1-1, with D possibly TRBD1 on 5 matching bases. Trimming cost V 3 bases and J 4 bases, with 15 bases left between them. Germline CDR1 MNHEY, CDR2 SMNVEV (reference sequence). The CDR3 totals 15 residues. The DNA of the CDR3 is TGTGCCAGCAGTTTGGGTCCGCGAGGGACCACTGAAGCTTTCTTT. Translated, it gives CASSLGPRGTTEAFF.

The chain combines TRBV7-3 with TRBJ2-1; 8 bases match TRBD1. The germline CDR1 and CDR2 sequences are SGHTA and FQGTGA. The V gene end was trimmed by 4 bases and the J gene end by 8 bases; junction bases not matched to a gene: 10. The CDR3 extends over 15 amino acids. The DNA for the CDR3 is TGTGCCAGCAGCTCTGGACAGGGTGGTCTGTATGAGCAGTTCTTC. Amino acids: CASSSGQGGLYEQFF.

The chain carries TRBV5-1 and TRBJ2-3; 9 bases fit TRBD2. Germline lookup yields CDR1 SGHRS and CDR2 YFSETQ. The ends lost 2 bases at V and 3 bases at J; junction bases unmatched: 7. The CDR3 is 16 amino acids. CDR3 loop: CASSFGGSGGTDTQYF. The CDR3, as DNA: TGCGCCAGCAGCTTCGGCGGTAGCGGGGGTACAGATACGCAGTATTTT. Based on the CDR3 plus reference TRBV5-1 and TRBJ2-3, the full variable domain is KAGVTQTPRYLIKTRGQQVTLSCSPISGHRSVSWYQQTPGQGLQFLFEYFSETQRNKGNFPGRFSGRQFSNSRSEMNVSTLELGDSALYLCASSFGGSGGTDTQYFGPGTRLTVL.

The CDR3 reads CASTRTSSGNTIYF. The CDR3 bases are TGTGCCAGCACCCGGACCTCCTCTGGAAACACCATATATTTT. This chain joins TRBV2 and TRBJ1-3, with no clear D. The CDR3 consists of 14 residues. V was trimmed by 7 bases and J by 0 bases, leaving 10 bases between them. CDR1 is SNHLY, CDR2 FYNNEI, per germline.

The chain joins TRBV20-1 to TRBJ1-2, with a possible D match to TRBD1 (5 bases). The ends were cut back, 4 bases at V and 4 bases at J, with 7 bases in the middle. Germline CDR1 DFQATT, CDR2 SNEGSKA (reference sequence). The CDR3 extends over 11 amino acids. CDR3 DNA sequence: TGCAGTGCTACAGGGACCTATGGCTACACCTTC. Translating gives CSATGTYGYTF.

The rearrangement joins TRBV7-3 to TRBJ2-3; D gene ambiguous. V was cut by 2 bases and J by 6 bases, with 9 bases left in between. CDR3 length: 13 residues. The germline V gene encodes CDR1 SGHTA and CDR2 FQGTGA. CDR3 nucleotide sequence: TGTGCCAGCAGCTTATTCGAAGCGGATACGCAGTATTTT. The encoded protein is CASSLFEADTQYF.

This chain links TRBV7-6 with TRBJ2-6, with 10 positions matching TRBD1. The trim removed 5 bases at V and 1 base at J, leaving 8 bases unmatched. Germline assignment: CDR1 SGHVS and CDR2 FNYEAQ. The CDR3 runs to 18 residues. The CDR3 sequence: CASSPRGQGRSGANVLTF. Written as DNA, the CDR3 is TGTGCCAGCAGCCCCCGGGGACAGGGGAGGTCTGGGGCCAACGTCCTGACTTTC.